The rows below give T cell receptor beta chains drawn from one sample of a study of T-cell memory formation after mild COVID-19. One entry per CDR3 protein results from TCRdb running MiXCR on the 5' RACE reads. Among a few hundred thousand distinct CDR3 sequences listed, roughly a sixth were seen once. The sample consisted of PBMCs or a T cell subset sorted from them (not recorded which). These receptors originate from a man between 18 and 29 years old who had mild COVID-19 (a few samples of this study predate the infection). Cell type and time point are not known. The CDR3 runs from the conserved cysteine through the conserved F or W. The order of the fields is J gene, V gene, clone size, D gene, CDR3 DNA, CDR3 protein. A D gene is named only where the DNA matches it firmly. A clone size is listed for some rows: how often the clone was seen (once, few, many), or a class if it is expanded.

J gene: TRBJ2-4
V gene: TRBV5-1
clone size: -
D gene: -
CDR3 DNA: TGCGCCAGCAGCCCCGTTACCGGGGGTAAAAACATTCAGTACTTC
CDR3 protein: CASSPVTGGKNIQYF

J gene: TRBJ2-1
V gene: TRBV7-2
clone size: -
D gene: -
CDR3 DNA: TGTGCCAGCCTAGAGGGGTCCTACAATGAGCAGTTCTTC
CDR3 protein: CASLEGSYNEQFF

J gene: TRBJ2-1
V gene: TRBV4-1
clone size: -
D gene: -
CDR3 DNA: TGCGCCAGCAGCCTTACAGGGGGAGGCCGAGCGGGGGTCTCCTACAATGAGCAGTTCTTC
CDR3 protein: CASSLTGGGRAGVSYNEQFF

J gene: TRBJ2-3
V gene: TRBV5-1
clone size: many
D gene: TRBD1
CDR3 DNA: TGCGCCAGCACTGGACAGGGAACAGATACGCAGTATTTT
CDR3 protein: CASTGQGTDTQYF

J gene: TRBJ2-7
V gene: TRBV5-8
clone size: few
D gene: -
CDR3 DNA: TGTGCCAGCAGCTTTCAACTATACGAGCAGTACTTC
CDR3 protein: CASSFQLYEQYF

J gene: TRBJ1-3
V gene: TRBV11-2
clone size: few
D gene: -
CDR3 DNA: TGTGCCAGCAGCTTAGATCTGGGCGTATACTCTGGAAACACCATATATTTT
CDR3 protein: CASSLDLGVYSGNTIYF

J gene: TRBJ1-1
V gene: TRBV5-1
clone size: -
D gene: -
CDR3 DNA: TGCGCCAGCAGCTCCGGGTCTTCGAACACTGAAGCTTTCTTT
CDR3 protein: CASSSGSSNTEAFF

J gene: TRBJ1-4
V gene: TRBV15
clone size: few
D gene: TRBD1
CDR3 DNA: TGTGCCACCAGCAGAGATGTAGGACAGGGCTATAATGAAAAACTGTTTTTT
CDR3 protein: CATSRDVGQGYNEKLFF

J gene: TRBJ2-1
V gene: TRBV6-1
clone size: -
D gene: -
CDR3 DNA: TGTGCCAGCAGTACCCCGGGCCTTCAGGGAAAAAATGAGCAGTTCTTC
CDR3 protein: CASSTPGLQGKNEQFF

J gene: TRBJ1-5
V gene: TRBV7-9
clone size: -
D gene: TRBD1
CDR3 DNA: TGTGCCAGCAGCCCCACAGGGGGCAGTCAGCCCCAGCATTTT
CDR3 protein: CASSPTGGSQPQHF

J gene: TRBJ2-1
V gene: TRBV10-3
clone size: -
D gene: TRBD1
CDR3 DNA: TGTGCCATCAGTGAGGGACAGGGTGTCGACAATGAGCAGTTCTTC
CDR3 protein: CAISEGQGVDNEQFF

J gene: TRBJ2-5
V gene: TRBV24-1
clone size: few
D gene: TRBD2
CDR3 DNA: TGTGCCACCAGGGGGACTAGCGGCCAAGAGACCCAGTACTTC
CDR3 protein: CATRGTSGQETQYF

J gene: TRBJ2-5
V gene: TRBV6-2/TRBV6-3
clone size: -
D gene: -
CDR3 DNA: TGTGCCAGCAGTTACGCGGGGGCAGGGACCCAGTACTTC
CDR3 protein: CASSYAGAGTQYF

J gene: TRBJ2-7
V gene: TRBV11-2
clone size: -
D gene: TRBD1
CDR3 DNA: TGTGCCAGCAGCTATGGGACAGTCTCCCTGTCCTACGAGCAGTACTTC
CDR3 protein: CASSYGTVSLSYEQYF

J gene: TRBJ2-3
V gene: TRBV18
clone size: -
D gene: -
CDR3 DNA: TGTGCCAGCTCACGTGGGACCACAGATACGCAGTATTTT
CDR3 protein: CASSRGTTDTQYF

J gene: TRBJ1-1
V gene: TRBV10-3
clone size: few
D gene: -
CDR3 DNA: TGTGCCATCATGGGGGGGAACACTGAAGCTTTCTTT
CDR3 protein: CAIMGGNTEAFF

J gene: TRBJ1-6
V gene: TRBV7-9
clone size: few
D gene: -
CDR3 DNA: TGTGCCAGCAGCTTACGCCGGGCCCCACTCTATAATTCACCCCTCCACTTT
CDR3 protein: CASSLRRAPLYNSPLHF

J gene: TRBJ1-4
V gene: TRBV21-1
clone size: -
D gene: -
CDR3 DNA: TGTGCCAGCAGCCGAGCTCCCGGGACAGATGCAACTAATGAAAAACTGTTTTTT
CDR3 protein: CASSRAPGTDATNEKLFF

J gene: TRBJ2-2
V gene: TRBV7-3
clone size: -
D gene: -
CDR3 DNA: TGTGCCAGCAGCCAGGGGGGTTTGAACACCGGGGAGCTGTTTTTT
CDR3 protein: CASSQGGLNTGELFF

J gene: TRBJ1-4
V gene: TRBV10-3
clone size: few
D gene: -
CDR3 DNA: TGTGCCGCCGGACCCCGAATCGAAAAACTGTTTTTT
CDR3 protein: CAAGPRIEKLFF

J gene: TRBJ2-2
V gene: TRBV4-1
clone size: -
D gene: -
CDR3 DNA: TGCGCCAGCAGCCAGGCCTACACCGGGGAGCTGTTTTTT
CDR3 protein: CASSQAYTGELFF

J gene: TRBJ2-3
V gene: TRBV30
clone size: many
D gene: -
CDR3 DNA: TGTGCCTGGTCGGAAGGATCAGATACGCAGTATTTT
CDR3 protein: CAWSEGSDTQYF

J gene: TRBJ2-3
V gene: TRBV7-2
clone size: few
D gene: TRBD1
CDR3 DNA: TGTGCCAGCAGCTTATGGCCAGGGGGCGGAGATACGCAGTATTTT
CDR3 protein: CASSLWPGGGDTQYF

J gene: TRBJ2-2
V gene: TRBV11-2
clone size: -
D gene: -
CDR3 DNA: TGTGCCAGCAGCATCTTGGCCGGGACCACGAACACCGGGGAGCTGTTTTTT
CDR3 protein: CASSILAGTTNTGELFF

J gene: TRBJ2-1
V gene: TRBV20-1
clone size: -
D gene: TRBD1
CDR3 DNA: TGCAGTGCCGAGGAGGACAGGTACAATGAGCAGTTCTTC
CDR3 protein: CSAEEDRYNEQFF

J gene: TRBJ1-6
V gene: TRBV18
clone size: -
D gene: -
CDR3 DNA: TGTGCCAGCTCGCCTGGCGGGTCCGGTTCACCCCTCCACTTT
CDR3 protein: CASSPGGSGSPLHF

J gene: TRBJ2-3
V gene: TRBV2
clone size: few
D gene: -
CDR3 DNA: TGTGCCAGCAGTGAAATGGGCGGTGAGGATACGCAGTATTTT
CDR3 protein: CASSEMGGEDTQYF

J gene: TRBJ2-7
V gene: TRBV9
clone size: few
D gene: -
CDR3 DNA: TGTGCCAGCAGCGTAGGAGCGGGCGGAACCTACGAGCAGTACTTC
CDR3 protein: CASSVGAGGTYEQYF

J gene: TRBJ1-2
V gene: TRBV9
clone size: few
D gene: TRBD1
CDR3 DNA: TGTGCCAGCAGCGTAAACCCAGGGGGCGAGAGCTATGGCTACACCTTC
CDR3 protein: CASSVNPGGESYGYTF

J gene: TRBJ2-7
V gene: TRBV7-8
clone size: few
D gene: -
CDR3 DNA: TGTGCCAGCAGCTGGACAGAGGCTAGGGAGCAGTACTTC
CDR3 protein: CASSWTEAREQYF

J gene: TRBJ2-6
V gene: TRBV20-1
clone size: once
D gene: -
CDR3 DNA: TGCAGTGCTAGAGATCCAGTCGGGGCCAACGTCCTGACTTTC
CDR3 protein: CSARDPVGANVLTF

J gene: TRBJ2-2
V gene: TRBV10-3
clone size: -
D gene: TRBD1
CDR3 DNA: TGTGCCAGCTTACCTCGGGACAGGGGTCAATCATCTAACACCGGGGAGCTGTTTTTT
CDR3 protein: CASLPRDRGQSSNTGELFF

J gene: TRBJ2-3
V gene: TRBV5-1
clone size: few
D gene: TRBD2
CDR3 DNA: TGCGCCAGCAGCTTGAGGCTAGCGGAAACAGATACGCAGTATTTT
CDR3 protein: CASSLRLAETDTQYF

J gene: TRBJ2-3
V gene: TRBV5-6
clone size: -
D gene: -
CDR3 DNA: TGTGCCAGCAGCTTGGTAGGGGATCCTGGCACAGATACGCAGTATTTT
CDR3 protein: CASSLVGDPGTDTQYF

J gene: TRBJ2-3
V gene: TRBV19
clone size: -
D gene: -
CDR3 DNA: TGTGCCAGTAGTATAGGGCCCGCCCCGAGGGATACGCAGTATTTT
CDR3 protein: CASSIGPAPRDTQYF

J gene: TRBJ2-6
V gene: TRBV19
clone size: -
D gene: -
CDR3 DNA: TGTGCCAGTAGTATAGGGGGGGCCGGGGCCAACGTCCTGACTTTC
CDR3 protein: CASSIGGAGANVLTF

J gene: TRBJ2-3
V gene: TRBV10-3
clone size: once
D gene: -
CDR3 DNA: TGTGCCACCTCCGGCCGGGACCGAGATACGCAGTATTTT
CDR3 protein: CATSGRDRDTQYF

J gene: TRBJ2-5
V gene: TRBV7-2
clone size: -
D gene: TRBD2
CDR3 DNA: TGTGCCAGCAGCTTAGTACGGCTAGCGGGGGGGCGCGAGACCCAGTACTTC
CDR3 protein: CASSLVRLAGGRETQYF

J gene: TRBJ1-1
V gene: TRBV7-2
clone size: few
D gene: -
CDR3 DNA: TGTGCCAGCAGCTTAACATTTCAATTAGAAGCTTTCTTT
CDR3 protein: CASSLTFQLEAFF

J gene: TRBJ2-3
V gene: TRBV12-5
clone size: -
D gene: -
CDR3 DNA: TGTGCTGAAGTCACGGGGAGAGGGGAAGATACGCAGTATTTT
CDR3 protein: CAEVTGRGEDTQYF

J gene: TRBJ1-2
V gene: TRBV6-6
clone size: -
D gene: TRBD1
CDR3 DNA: TGTGCCAGTACACAGGGGGCGTTTGGCTACACCTTC
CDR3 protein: CASTQGAFGYTF

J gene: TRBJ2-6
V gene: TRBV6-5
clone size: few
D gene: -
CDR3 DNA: TGTGCCACTATCCGTCTCGGAGGGTCTGGGGCCAACGTCCTGACTTTC
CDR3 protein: CATIRLGGSGANVLTF

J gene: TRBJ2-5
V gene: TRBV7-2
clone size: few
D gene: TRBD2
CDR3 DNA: TGTGCCAGCAGCTTAATGGGTTCTTATGGGGGGGGCCAAGAGACCCAGTACTTC
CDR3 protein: CASSLMGSYGGGQETQYF

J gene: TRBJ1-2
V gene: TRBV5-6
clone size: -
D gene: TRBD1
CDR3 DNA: TGTGCCAGCAGTACGACAGGGAATGGCTACACCTTC
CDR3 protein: CASSTTGNGYTF

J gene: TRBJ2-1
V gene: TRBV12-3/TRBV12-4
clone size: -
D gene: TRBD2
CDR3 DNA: TGCTCGGGGGGGCCGGGTTATAATGAGCAGTTCTTC
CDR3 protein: CSGGPGYNEQFF

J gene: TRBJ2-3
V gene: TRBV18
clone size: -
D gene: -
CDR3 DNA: TGTGCCAGCTCACCGGAGAGGGATACGCAGTATTTT
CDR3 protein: CASSPERDTQYF

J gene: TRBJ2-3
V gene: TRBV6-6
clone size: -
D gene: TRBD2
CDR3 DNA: TGTGCCAGCAGTTACAGGGCGGGGGGCGCTACAGATACGCAGTATTTT
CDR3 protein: CASSYRAGGATDTQYF

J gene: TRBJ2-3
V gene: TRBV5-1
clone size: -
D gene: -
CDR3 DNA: TGCGCCAGCAGCGAACTTTCCGGGAATACGCAGTATTTT
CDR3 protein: CASSELSGNTQYF

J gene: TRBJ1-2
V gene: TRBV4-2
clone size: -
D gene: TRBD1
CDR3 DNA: TGTGCCTGCAGCCAACCTCCCTGGGCAGGGGGTGCGAACTATGGCTACACCTTC
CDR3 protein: CACSQPPWAGGANYGYTF

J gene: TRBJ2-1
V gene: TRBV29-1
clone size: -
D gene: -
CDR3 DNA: TGCAGCGTTGAGTCGGCGGCCTATAACATCTACAATGAGCAGTTCTTC
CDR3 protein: CSVESAAYNIYNEQFF

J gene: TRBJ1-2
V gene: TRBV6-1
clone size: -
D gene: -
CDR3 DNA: TGTGCCAGCACTGACCCCATCGGGGCCCAAGCACATGGCTACACCTTC
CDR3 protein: CASTDPIGAQAHGYTF

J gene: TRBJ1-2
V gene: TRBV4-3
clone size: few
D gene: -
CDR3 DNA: TGCGCCAGCAGCCAAGACCGCGGACAGTACGATGGCTACACCTTC
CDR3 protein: CASSQDRGQYDGYTF

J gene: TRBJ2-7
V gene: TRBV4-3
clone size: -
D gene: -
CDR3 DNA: TGCGCCAGCAGCCACTGGGAGAACTACGAGCAGTACTTC
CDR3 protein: CASSHWENYEQYF

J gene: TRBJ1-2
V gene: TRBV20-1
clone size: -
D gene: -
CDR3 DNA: TGCAGTGCTCTTGAACAGGGCAACTATGGCTACACCTTC
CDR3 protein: CSALEQGNYGYTF

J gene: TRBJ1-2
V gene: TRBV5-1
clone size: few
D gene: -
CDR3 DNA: TGCGCCAGCAGCCTCGGGACGGGAATAGCTAACTATGGCTACACCTTC
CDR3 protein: CASSLGTGIANYGYTF